A single sample gave rise to the 19 T cell receptor beta chains below, sequenced in a study of T-cell reconstitution after alpha-beta-depleted transplantation in children. The library targeted TCRbeta and was prepared with unique molecular identifiers. One entry per CDR3 protein, called by TCRdb with MiXCR from the PCR reads. The sample holds some 490,000 distinct CDR3 sequences, around 13% seen once. The sequenced sample was PBMCs from the stem cell graft donor, obtained from the stem cell graft. The receptors come from a human donor who donated a stem cell graft to a child with combined immunodeficiency.

This clonotype has just a few counts. V and J are TRBV7-2 and TRBJ2-3; 9 bases fit TRBD2. The V gene end was trimmed by 5 bases and the J gene end by 4 bases; junction bases not matched to a gene: 10. The germline CDR1 and CDR2 sequences are SGHTA and FQGNSA. The CDR3 totals 16 residues. The DNA of the CDR3 is TGTGCCAGCAGCCAGGAGGCGGGAGGGCCCGCAGATACGCAGTATTTT. This encodes CASSQEAGGPADTQYF.

The gene calls are TRBV15 and TRBJ2-5; D unclear. Germline loops: CDR1 LNHNV, CDR2 YYDKDF (reference sequence). The CDR3 totals 16 residues. The germline V and J ends were trimmed by 0 bases and 0 bases, with 11 bases remaining between them. The CDR3 region has the DNA TGTGCCACCAGCAGAGATAAGTACCGGTACCAAGAGACCCAGTACTTC. Protein product: CATSRDKYRYQETQYF. Combining the CDR3 with reference TRBV15 and TRBJ2-5 gives the whole variable domain DAMVIQNPRYQVTQFGKPVTLSCSQTLNHNVMYWYQQKSSQAPKLLFHYYDKDFNNEADTPDNFQSRRPNTSFCFLDIRSPGLGDTAMYLCATSRDKYRYQETQYFGPGTRLLVL.

This rearrangement joins TRBV30 to TRBJ1-2; D unclear. This CDR3 spans 12 amino acids. CDR1 is GTSNPN, CDR2 SVGIG, per germline (reference sequence). V lost 0 bases, J lost 8 bases, and 10 bases lay in between. The CDR3 reads CAWSVGEYGYTF. CDR3 DNA: TGTGCCTGGAGTGTTGGGGAGTACGGCTACACCTTC.

The chain carries TRBV7-9 and TRBJ1-2; D gene uncertain. Germline lookup yields CDR1 SEHNR and CDR2 FQNEAQ (reference sequence). The germline V and J ends were trimmed by 6 bases and 2 bases, with 19 bases remaining between them. The CDR3 is 16 residues long. CDR3 bases: TGTGCCAGCAGTTCCCCGAGGCAGGTGCGGAACTATGGCTACACCTTC. Translation: CASSSPRQVRNYGYTF.

V and J are TRBV3-1 and TRBJ2-3, with 8 bases identical to TRBD2. Per the germline V gene, CDR1 is LGHDT and CDR2 is YNNKEL (reference sequence). The CDR3 covers 16 residues. J lost 1 base, V lost 4 bases, and 7 bases had no gene match. CDR3 DNA sequence: TGTGCCAGCAGCCCCCTCCGGGAGGGCGGCACAGATACGCAGTATTTT. Translation gives CASSPLREGGTDTQYF.

Ten or more counts support this clonotype. The chain joins TRBV7-8 to TRBJ2-2; D gene uncertain. From germline, CDR1 is SGHVS and CDR2 FQNEAQ. The CDR3 is 18 residues long. Trimming pared 4 bases from V and 3 bases from J, leaving 21 bases between. DNA for the CDR3: TGTGCCAGCAGCTCAACCGGGCTACTTACACTCTACACCGGGGAGCTGTTTTTT. It codes for CASSSTGLLTLYTGELFF.

This chain joins TRBV25-1 and TRBJ2-1; 10 nucleotides agree with TRBD1. The V segment lost 5 bases and the J segment 5 bases; nucleotides outside the gene matches: 9. Germline V gene lookup returns CDR1 MGHDK and CDR2 SYGVNS. The CDR3 runs to 16 residues. CDR3 sequence reads: CASSLRDRGVDNEQFF. Written as DNA, the CDR3 is TGTGCCAGCAGTCTCCGGGACAGGGGTGTCGACAATGAGCAGTTCTTC.

In its sample, this clonotype was seen many times. V is TRBV4-2 and J is TRBJ2-7; 9 bases are shared with TRBD1. Germline CDR1 LGHNA, CDR2 YNFKEQ. The trim removed 1 base at V and 3 bases at J, leaving 7 bases unmatched. CDR3 length: 16 amino acids. The CDR3 sequence is CASSQAFGTGNYEQYF. The DNA of the CDR3 is TGTGCCAGCAGCCAAGCTTTTGGGACAGGGAACTACGAGCAGTACTTC.

This clonotype was seen more than once but under ten times. This chain connects TRBV7-9 to TRBJ1-1; perhaps TRBD1 as D (6 bases). This CDR3 region has 15 residues. CDR1 and CDR2 (germline): SEHNR, FQNEAQ (reference sequence). Trimming removed 1 base at V and 1 base at J, with 10 bases between. CDR3 in DNA: TGTGCCAGCAGCTTAGGGGGGACAAGGAACACTGAAGCTTTCTTT. Its translation is CASSLGGTRNTEAFF. Variable domain in full (rest from reference TRBV7-9 and TRBJ1-1): DTGVSQNPRHKITKRGQNVTFRCDPISEHNRLYWYRQTLGQGPEFLTYFQNEAQLEKSRLLSDRFSAERPKGSFSTLEIQRTEQGDSAMYLCASSLGGTRNTEAFFGQGTRLTVV.

This clonotype has just a few counts. This sequence joins TRBV7-8 and TRBJ2-3; 8 bases fit TRBD2. The CDR3 consists of 15 residues. The germline V gene has CDR1 SGHVS and CDR2 FQNEAQ. J gave up 2 bases and V 3 bases, and 4 bases lay outside the gene matches. CDR3 region: CASSFSSGYTDTQYF. As DNA, the CDR3 is TGTGCCAGCAGCTTCTCTAGCGGGTACACAGATACGCAGTATTTT.

A few counts support this clonotype. J is TRBJ1-1 and V is TRBV19, with D possibly matching TRBD1 (6 bases). V dropped 7 bases and J dropped 2 bases, with 11 bases sitting between them. Germline loops: CDR1 LNHDA, CDR2 SQIVND (reference sequence). The CDR3 contains 13 residues. DNA for the CDR3: TGTGCCAGTACTCAGGGGCGTAACACTGAAGCTTTCTTT. Translating it yields CASTQGRNTEAFF.

This clonotype was observed a few times. This chain links TRBV7-3 with TRBJ2-2; 14 positions match TRBD2. Germline lookup yields CDR1 SGHTA and CDR2 FQGTGA. The ends lost 3 bases at V and 0 bases at J; junction bases unmatched: 3. This CDR3 contains 18 residues. CDR3 region: CASSLGLAGAPNTGELFF. CDR3 DNA sequence: TGTGCCAGCAGCTTGGGACTAGCGGGAGCCCCGAACACCGGGGAGCTGTTTTTT.

This clonotype was detected only a few times. V is TRBV12-3 or TRBV12-4 and J is TRBJ1-6, with D uncertain. V was shortened by 0 bases and J by 7 bases, with 4 bases between the two germline ends. The CDR3 runs to 13 residues. Here the CDR3 DNA reads TGTGCCAGCAGTTTAGCGAGCAATTCACCCCTCCACTTT. Amino acid sequence: CASSLASNSPLHF.

This clonotype was seen more than once but under ten times. The chain is built from TRBV6-2 or TRBV6-3 and TRBJ1-5; 9 bases fit TRBD1. Unmatched junction bases numbered 5, after V lost 2 bases and J lost 6 bases. The CDR3 consists of 15 residues. In germline, CDR1 is MNHEY, CDR2 SVGEGT. CDR3 amino acids: CASSYGTGYAQPQHF. CDR3 nucleotides: TGTGCCAGCAGTTACGGGACAGGGTACGCTCAGCCCCAGCATTTT.

In DNA, the CDR3 is TGTGCCAGCAGTTGGACCCCGGGCTCCTACGAGCAGTACTTC. Its protein product is CASSWTPGSYEQYF. The rearrangement uses TRBV28 and TRBJ2-7; D uncertain. V dropped 4 bases and J dropped 0 bases, with 10 bases sitting between them. The CDR3 has 14 residues. CDR1 is MDHEN and CDR2 is SYDVKM in the germline V gene.

This clonotype turned up a few times. J is TRBJ2-3 and V is TRBV7-9; TRBD2 might be the D (6 bases). This CDR3 has 14 amino acids. Germline-derived CDR1 and CDR2 are SEHNR and FQNEAQ (reference sequence). The V gene lost 5 bases and the J gene lost 0 bases, with 9 bases spanning the gap. In nucleotides, the CDR3 is TGTGCCAGCAGCGGGACTCTCAGCACAGATACGCAGTATTTT. Amino acids: CASSGTLSTDTQYF.

This chain uses TRBV13 with TRBJ1-4, with D possibly TRBD1 on 5 matching bases. Germline V gives CDR1 PRHDT, CDR2 FYEKMQ (reference sequence). The CDR3 sequence is 18 residues long. The V end was cut by 5 bases, the J end by 9 bases, with 28 bases between. CDR3 amino acids: CASSLSGRDPTGEKKLFF. The CDR3 region has the DNA TGTGCCAGCAGCCTCTCCGGTAGGGACCCGACGGGTGAAAAAAAACTGTTTTTT.

A word on this clonotype: The junction shows a germline mismatch at one end, possibly a read error. The J gene is TRBJ2-3, the V gene TRBV3-1; 9 nucleotides agree with TRBD2. The CDR3 runs 18 residues. Germline CDR1 and CDR2: LGHDT and YNNKEL (reference sequence). The CDR3 here is CACSLQSGGPRGTDTQYF. The CDR3, as DNA: TGTGCCTGCAGCCTCCAGAGCGGGGGGCCACGCGGTACAGATACGCAGTATTTT.

The CDR3 DNA sequence: TGTGCCAGCAGCTCGCGGGGCAGGATTTTCTCTGGAAACACCATATATTTT. Protein sequence: CASSSRGRIFSGNTIYF. The chain joins TRBV12-3 or TRBV12-4 to TRBJ1-3, with D possibly TRBD1 on 5 matching bases. This CDR3 is 17 amino acids long. Trimming pared 6 bases from V and 0 bases from J, leaving 18 bases between.